This T cell receptor (beta chain) was captured by sequencing in a study of T cell clones after liver transplantation. Whole-study context: TCRbeta sequencing after a pre-transplant mixed lymphocyte reaction identified graft-donor-reactive clones, later tracked in post-transplant blood. Tolerant meant at least one year fully off immunosuppression without liver enzymes above twice normal.

Per germline, CDR1 SSHAT and CDR2 FNYEAQ (reference sequence). The CDR3 sequence is 15 residues long. V was pared by 4 bases and J by 5 bases, with 7 bases of the junction left unmatched. The table came from immunoSEQ multiplex PCR; TCRdb's copy has only in-frame clones and leaves some out. The data show approximately 100,000 clones, roughly four fifths seen once. The sample here was CD4+ T cells from blood, taken before liver transplant. The sequence came from a human donor who received a liver transplant. The rearrangement uses TRBV7-7 and TRBJ2-3; 9 bases are a match to TRBD1. In DNA, the CDR3 is TGTGCCAGCAGCTACGGGACAGGGAGGGTAGATACGCAGTATTTT. As protein: CASSYGTGRVDTQYF. Combining the CDR3 with reference TRBV7-7 and TRBJ2-3 gives the whole variable domain GAGVSQSPRYKVTKRGQDVTLRCDPISSHATLYWYQQALGQGPEFLTYFNYEAQPDKSGLPSDRFSAERPEGSISTLTIQRTEQRDSAMYRCASSYGTGRVDTQYFGPGTRLTVL.